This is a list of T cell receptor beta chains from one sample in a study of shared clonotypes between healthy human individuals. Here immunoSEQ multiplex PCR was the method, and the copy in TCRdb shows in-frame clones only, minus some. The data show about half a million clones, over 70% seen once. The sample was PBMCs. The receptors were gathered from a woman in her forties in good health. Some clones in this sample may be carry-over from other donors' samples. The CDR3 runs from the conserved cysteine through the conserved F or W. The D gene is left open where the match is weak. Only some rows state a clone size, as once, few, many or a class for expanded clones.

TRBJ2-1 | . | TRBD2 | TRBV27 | CAAGSAGDFYNEQFF | TGTGCCGCAGGGAGTGCGGGAGATTTCTACAATGAGCAGTTCTTC
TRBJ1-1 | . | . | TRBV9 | CASSPRTSNTEAFF | TGTGCCAGCAGCCCCCGGACATCGAACACTGAAGCTTTCTTT
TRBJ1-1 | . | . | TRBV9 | CASSVEVNMNTEAFF | TGTGCCAGCAGCGTAGAGGTCAACATGAACACTGAAGCTTTCTTT
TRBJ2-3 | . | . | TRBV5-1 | CASSLALPTDTQYF | TGCGCCAGCAGCTTGGCACTACCCACAGATACGCAGTATTTT
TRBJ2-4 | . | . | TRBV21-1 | CASSPPGGTIAKDIQYF | TGTGCCAGCAGCCCTCCGGGTGGGACCATAGCCAAAGACATTCAGTACTTC
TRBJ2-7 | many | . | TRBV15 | CATSRDQEGLIYEQYF | TGTGCCACCAGCAGAGATCAGGAAGGACTTATCTACGAGCAGTACTTC
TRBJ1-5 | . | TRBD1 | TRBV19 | CASRQGGNNQPQHF | TGTGCCAGTAGGCAGGGGGGGAACAATCAGCCCCAGCATTTT
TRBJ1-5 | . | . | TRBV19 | CASSISASGEPQHF | TGTGCCAGTAGTATATCCGCCTCAGGGGAGCCCCAGCATTTT
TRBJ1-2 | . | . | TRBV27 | CASRGGANYGYTF | TGTGCCAGCAGGGGGGGTGCAAACTATGGCTACACCTTC
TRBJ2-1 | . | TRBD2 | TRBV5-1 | CASSLRSSGSYNEQFF | TGCGCCAGCAGCCTGCGCTCTAGCGGGTCCTACAATGAGCAGTTCTTC
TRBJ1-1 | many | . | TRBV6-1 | CASTRTQENTEAFF | TGTGCCAGCACCCGAACACAGGAGAACACTGAAGCTTTCTTT
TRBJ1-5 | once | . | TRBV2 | CASSEGSRGPQHF | TGTGCCAGCAGTGAAGGCAGCCGCGGGCCCCAGCATTTT
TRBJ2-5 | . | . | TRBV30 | CAWSVETQYF | TGTGCCTGGAGTGTCGAGACCCAGTACTTC
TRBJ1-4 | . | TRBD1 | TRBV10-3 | CATNRGTGTEKLFF | TGTGCCACCAACCGCGGGACAGGGACTGAAAAACTGTTTTTT